This TCR beta chain was sequenced for a study of CD8 T cells in Susac syndrome. RNA totalling about 0.45 to 1 ug underwent reverse transcription with random hexamers. A multiplex approach, immunoSEQ multiplex PCR, amplified TCR beta CDR3 across 54 Vbeta and 13 Jbeta. TCRdb re-analysed the immunoSEQ multiplex PCR reads in MiXCR, keeping a single row per CDR3 protein. This repertoire shows roughly 330,000 distinct CDR3 sequences, around 90% found once; its top ten account for approximately 0.065%. There are a few counts of this clonotype. Sequencing was carried out using CD4+ T cells from PBMCs. The sequence was obtained from a human donor with multiple sclerosis.

In DNA form, the CDR3 reads TGTGCCAGCACCCCCTGGGAGGACGGGGAGCTGTTTTTT. This gives the protein CASTPWEDGELFF. The rearrangement uses TRBV12-3 or TRBV12-4 and TRBJ2-2, with a weak D call TRBD2 (6 bases). This CDR3 spans 13 amino acids. Trimming took off 7 bases at V and 7 bases at J, with 13 bases between the two ends.